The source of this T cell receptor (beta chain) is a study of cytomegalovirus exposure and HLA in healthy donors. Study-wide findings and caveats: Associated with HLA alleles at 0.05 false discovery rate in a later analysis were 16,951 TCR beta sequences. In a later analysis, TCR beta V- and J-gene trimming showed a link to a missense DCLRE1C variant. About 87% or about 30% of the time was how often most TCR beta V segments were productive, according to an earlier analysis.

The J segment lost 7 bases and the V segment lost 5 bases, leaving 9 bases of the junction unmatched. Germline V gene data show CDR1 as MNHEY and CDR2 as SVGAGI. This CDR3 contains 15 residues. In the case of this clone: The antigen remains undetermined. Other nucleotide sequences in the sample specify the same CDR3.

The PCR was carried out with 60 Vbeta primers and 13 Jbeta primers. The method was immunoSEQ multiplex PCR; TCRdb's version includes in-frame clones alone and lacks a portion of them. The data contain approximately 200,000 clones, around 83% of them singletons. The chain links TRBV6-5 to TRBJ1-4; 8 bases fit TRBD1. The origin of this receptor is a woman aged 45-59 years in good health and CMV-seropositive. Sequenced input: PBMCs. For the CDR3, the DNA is TGTGCCAGCAGTCCCCAGGGGGCGCGGGGTGAAAAACTGTTTTTT. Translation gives CASSPQGARGEKLFF.